This entry lists 25 T cell receptor beta chains sequenced from one sample in a study of CD8 T cells in Susac syndrome. The RNA, about 0.45 to 1 ug, was put through reverse transcription using random hexamers. Via MiXCR, TCRdb re-called the immunoSEQ multiplex PCR reads, giving one row per CDR3 protein. The data hold over 100,000 distinct CDR3 sequences, with about 96% observed a single time. The specimen was CD4+ T cells from PBMCs. These receptors all come from a human donor in good health.

V gene TRBV7-9 combines with J gene TRBJ2-1, with D perhaps matching TRBD1 (5 bases). This CDR3 comprises 14 residues. The germline V gene has CDR1 SEHNR and CDR2 FQNEAQ (reference sequence). V lost 2 bases and J lost 5, with 10 bases in between. The CDR3 here is CASSLFVDNNEQFF. Here the CDR3 DNA reads TGTGCCAGCAGCTTATTCGTGGACAACAATGAGCAGTTCTTC.

This clonotype was seen only once. The CDR3 loop is CATAEAGRANTGELFF. DNA of the CDR3: TGTGCCACCGCGGAGGCAGGACGGGCGAACACCGGGGAGCTGTTTTTT. This chain connects TRBV24-1 to TRBJ2-2; D might be TRBD2 (5 bases). The length of the CDR3 is 16 residues. Trimming took off 9 bases at V and 0 bases at J, with 16 bases between the two ends. Germline loops: CDR1 KGHDR, CDR2 SFDVKD.

The chain has TRBV25-1 and TRBJ1-5; no clear D. Germline V lookup: CDR1 MGHDK, CDR2 SYGVNS. This CDR3 comprises 18 residues. V lost 4 bases, J lost 1 base, and 20 bases lay in between. Here the CDR3 DNA reads TGTGCCAGCAGTGGCTCGGGAGGAACATCAATGAGCAATCAGCCCCAGCATTTT. Translated, it gives CASSGSGGTSMSNQPQHF.

The chain carries TRBV7-2 and TRBJ1-1, with D perhaps matching TRBD1 (6 bases). Trimming removed 5 bases at V and 1 base at J, with 11 bases between. Germline assignment: CDR1 SGHTA and CDR2 FQGNSA. The CDR3 runs to 14 residues. The CDR3 DNA follows: TGTGCCAGCAGCAAAAGGGGGTGGAACACTGAAGCTTTCTTT. The encoded protein is CASSKRGWNTEAFF.

The rearrangement uses TRBV7-2 and TRBJ2-1; 9 bases fit TRBD2. V dropped 2 bases and J dropped 0; count of bases not matched to a gene: 8. Germline assignment: CDR1 SGHTA and CDR2 FQGNSA. CDR3 length: 18 residues. The CDR3 protein is CASSLPSGGTSSYNEQFF. The CDR3 coding sequence is TGTGCCAGCAGCTTACCCAGCGGGGGGACGAGCTCCTACAATGAGCAGTTCTTC.

The chain carries TRBV7-6 and TRBJ2-7; 11 nucleotides match TRBD2. Per the germline V gene, CDR1 is SGHVS and CDR2 is FNYEAQ. The CDR3 extends over 17 amino acids. Losses at the gene ends were 1 base for V and 0 bases for J; bases not matched to a gene: 5. This CDR3 reads CASSLETSGVYSYEQYF. DNA for the CDR3: TGTGCCAGCAGCTTAGAGACTAGCGGGGTTTACTCCTACGAGCAGTACTTC.

The gene calls are TRBV28 and TRBJ2-7; the match to TRBD2 covers 8 bases. The CDR3 contains 11 residues. Germline CDR1 is MDHEN and CDR2 is SYDVKM. CDR3 in amino acids: CTTRGGYEQYF. CDR3 nucleotide sequence: TGTACTACTCGGGGGGGCTACGAGCAGTACTTC.

The chain recombines TRBV29-1 with TRBJ1-2; 7 positions agree with TRBD1. Germline values: CDR1 SQVTM, CDR2 ANQGSEA. This CDR3 has 11 amino acids. V lost 7 bases to trimming and J lost 5 bases; unmatched junction nucleotides: 4. As DNA, the CDR3 is TGCAGCGCAGGGACAGATTATGGCTACACCTTC. This translates into CSAGTDYGYTF.

V is TRBV12-3 or TRBV12-4 and J is TRBJ2-5, with TRBD2 as a possible D gene (6 bases). Trimming took off 8 bases at V and 4 bases at J, with 17 bases between the two ends. The CDR3 has 14 residues. The CDR3 DNA reads TGTGCCAGCGGAGGGTTTGGAATCAGAGAGACCCAGTACTTC. Translating it yields CASGGFGIRETQYF.

V is TRBV12-3 or TRBV12-4 and J is TRBJ2-3; possibly TRBD2 for D (6 bases). The V end was cut by 3 bases, the J end by 2 bases, with 12 bases between. This CDR3 is built from 15 residues. In nucleotides, the CDR3 is TGTGCCAGCAGTTTTCGCGGGAAGGACACAGATACGCAGTATTTT. It yields the protein CASSFRGKDTDTQYF.

The chain couples TRBV3-1 to TRBJ2-1; 12 positions match TRBD2. Trimming removed 2 bases from V and 0 bases from J; junction bases left unmatched: 11. This CDR3 comprises 20 residues. In germline, CDR1 is LGHDT, CDR2 YNNKEL (reference sequence). CDR3 DNA: TGTGCCAGCAGCCAACGCTCCTTACTAGCGGGGGGCCTCTCCTACAATGAGCAGTTCTTC. Amino acids: CASSQRSLLAGGLSYNEQFF.

V gene TRBV19 combines with J gene TRBJ2-6; TRBD2 is a possible D gene (5 bases). CDR1 and CDR2 (germline): LNHDA, SQIVND (reference sequence). There are 15 residues in the CDR3. V was cut by 4 bases and J by 0 bases, with 7 bases left in between. CDR3 sequence reads: CASSNGDSGANVLTF. The CDR3 DNA reads TGTGCCAGTAGTAACGGGGACTCTGGGGCCAACGTCCTGACTTTC.

V is TRBV7-3 and J is TRBJ2-1; D gene uncertain. This CDR3 comprises 13 residues. In germline, CDR1 is SGHTA, CDR2 FQGTGA. V lost 4 bases and J lost 4, with 8 bases in between. CDR3 sequence: CASSSTAYNEQFF. The CDR3 region has the DNA TGTGCCAGCAGCTCAACAGCGTACAATGAGCAGTTCTTC. Looking up the rest from reference TRBV7-3 and TRBJ2-1 gives the full variable domain: GAGVSQTPSNKVTEKGKYVELRCDPISGHTALYWYRQSLGQGPEFLIYFQGTGAADDSGLPNDRFFAVRPEGSVSTLKIQRTERGDSAVYLCASSSTAYNEQFFGPGTRLTVL.

This clonotype was seen only once. The chain uses TRBV18 and TRBJ2-4; 10 bases are a match to TRBD1. Trimming at V came to 6 bases and at J to 8 bases, leaving 7 bases not matched to a gene. This CDR3 is built from 14 residues. Per germline, CDR1 KGHSH and CDR2 LQKENI. This CDR3 is CASSEGQGSYIQYF. In DNA, the CDR3 is TGTGCCAGCTCCGAGGGACAGGGGTCTTACATTCAGTACTTC.

The chain combines TRBV11-3 with TRBJ2-7, with TRBD1 matching 9 bases. With V trimmed by 5 bases and J by 5 bases, 7 bases remained unmatched. CDR3 length equals 14 residues. The germline gives CDR1 SGHNT, CDR2 YENEEA. In DNA, the CDR3 is TGTGCCAGCAGCCCCGGGACAGGGTTCAACGAGCAGTACTTC. Translated, it gives CASSPGTGFNEQYF.

The chain is built from TRBV12-3 or TRBV12-4 and TRBJ2-7, with unresolved D. Deletions cut 6 bases from V and 2 bases from J, with 8 bases between. CDR3 size: 12 residues. CDR3 DNA: TGTGCCAGCAGCCAAACACCCTACGAGCAGTACTTC. Protein product: CASSQTPYEQYF.

J is TRBJ1-5 and V is TRBV20-1; 7 bases match TRBD1. The CDR3 extends over 15 amino acids. J lost 2 bases, V lost 1 base, and 5 bases had no gene match. Germline-derived CDR1 and CDR2 are DFQATT and SNEGSKA (reference sequence). In DNA, the CDR3 is TGCAGTGCTAGAGTCGGGACAGCGGGCAATCAGCCCCAGCATTTT. Protein: CSARVGTAGNQPQHF.

The chain has TRBV10-3 and TRBJ1-4; TRBD1 aligns across 9 bases. CDR1 is ENHRY and CDR2 is SYGVKD in the germline V gene. The J segment lost 7 bases and the V segment lost 9 bases, leaving 6 bases of the junction unmatched. The CDR3 is made up of 13 amino acids. The CDR3 sequence: CAIRTGETEKLFF. DNA of the CDR3: TGTGCCATAAGGACAGGGGAGACTGAAAAACTGTTTTTT.

This chain links TRBV7-2 with TRBJ2-4, with D tentatively TRBD2 (6 bases). The CDR3 contains 13 residues. The V and J ends lost 3 bases and 7 bases respectively, with 10 bases between them. Per the germline V gene, CDR1 is SGHTA and CDR2 is FQGNSA. The CDR3 loop reads CASSFGTPNIQYF. For the CDR3, the DNA is TGTGCCAGCAGCTTCGGGACTCCCAACATTCAGTACTTC.

V and J are TRBV7-2 and TRBJ1-3; no clear D. CDR1 and CDR2 from the germline V gene are SGHTA and FQGNSA. The CDR3 is made up of 16 amino acids. The germline V and J ends were trimmed by 1 base and 3 bases, with 13 bases remaining between them. The CDR3, as DNA: TGTGCCAGCAGCTTAGGGGGTAGCCGCTTTGGAAACACCATATATTTT. Its protein product is CASSLGGSRFGNTIYF.

The rearrangement links TRBV12-3 or TRBV12-4 to TRBJ2-3; 8 nucleotides line up with TRBD1. The V and J ends lost 6 bases and 7 bases, in that order; junction bases with no gene match: 12. The CDR3 length is 15 residues. CDR3 amino acids: CASRTGTGLHHTQYF. Written as DNA, the CDR3 is TGTGCCAGCAGGACCGGGACAGGTCTCCACCATACGCAGTATTTT.

The chain carries TRBV29-1 and TRBJ1-1; 10 nucleotides line up with TRBD1. This CDR3 contains 13 residues. The J segment lost 7 bases and the V segment lost 5 bases, leaving 7 bases of the junction unmatched. Germline CDR1 SQVTM, CDR2 ANQGSEA. CDR3 sequence (DNA): TGCAGCGTTTACTCGGACAGGGGGGATGAAGCTTTCTTT. Translation gives CSVYSDRGDEAFF.

This chain links TRBV7-9 with TRBJ2-7; D not resolved. This CDR3 comprises 15 residues. The V end lost 1 base, the J end lost 3 bases, and 13 bases lay between the germline ends. Germline loops: CDR1 SEHNR, CDR2 FQNEAQ (reference sequence). CDR3 nucleotides: TGTGCCAGCAGCTTAGTCCTAACGGGTGGCTACGAGCAGTACTTC. Translating gives CASSLVLTGGYEQYF.

On this clonotype itself: The junction does not match germline at one end; this may be a read error. V usage is TRBV7-7 and J usage is TRBJ2-3, with 14 positions matching TRBD2. The length of the CDR3 is 17 residues. The germline V gene has CDR1 SSHAT and CDR2 FNYEAQ (reference sequence). The CDR3 loop reads CASSKTSGRAGADTQYF. CDR3 nucleotide sequence: TGTGCTAGCAGCAAGACTAGCGGGAGGGCCGGAGCAGATACGCAGTATTTT.

The gene calls are TRBV20-1 and TRBJ2-5; 8 bases align to TRBD2. The CDR3 extends over 14 amino acids. Germline lookup yields CDR1 DFQATT and CDR2 SNEGSKA (reference sequence). The V gene end was trimmed by 3 bases and the J gene end by 2 bases; junction bases not matched to a gene: 5. The CDR3 DNA follows: TGCAGTGCTAGTTTGCGGGGGGTTCAAGAGACCCAGTACTTC. This gives the protein CSASLRGVQETQYF.